This passage covers 8 T cell receptor beta chains from one sample sequenced in a study of PD-1 blockade in classical Hodgkin lymphoma. Measured with immunoSEQ multiplex PCR; TCRdb has only the in-frame clones, and not every one. Among approximately 41,000 clones listed, roughly two thirds were seen once. Documented time point: cycle 4 day 1 (C4D1), after less than 7 weeks of nivolumab. Every single patient, without exception, relapsed after autologous stem cell transplantation, and brentuximab vedotin exposure varied. Here the sequenced sample was peripheral blood mononuclear cells (PBMCs), taken before the fourth cycle of nivolumab. These receptors were collected from a human donor with classical Hodgkin lymphoma.

The gene calls are TRBV28 and TRBJ2-3; a weak D match, TRBD1 (5 bases). Germline V gene lookup returns CDR1 MDHEN and CDR2 SYDVKM. V was clipped by 5 bases and J by 1 base, with 13 bases between them. CDR3 length equals 15 residues. In nucleotides, the CDR3 is TGTGCCAGCAGTCCCACCCTAGGGGGCACAGATACGCAGTATTTT. This translates into CASSPTLGGTDTQYF. Complete variable domain (other parts from reference TRBV28 and TRBJ2-3): DVKVTQSSRYLVKRTGEKVFLECVQDMDHENMFWYRQDPGLGLRLIYFSYDVKMKEKGDIPEGYSVSREKKERFSLILESASTNQTSMYLCASSPTLGGTDTQYFGPGTRLTVL.

The gene calls are TRBV5-8 and TRBJ1-5; D is uncertain. The V and J ends lost 2 bases and 0 bases respectively, with 9 bases between them. Germline V gene data show CDR1 as SGHTS and CDR2 as YDEGEE. The CDR3 extends over 15 amino acids. CDR3 sequence: CASSLKGFSNQPQHF. As DNA, the CDR3 is TGTGCCAGCAGCTTAAAAGGGTTTAGCAATCAGCCCCAGCATTTT.

The V call is TRBV5-1, the J call TRBJ2-6; D perhaps matches TRBD2 (6 bases). The CDR3 length is 18 residues. CDR1 SGHRS and CDR2 YFSETQ come from the germline V gene. Trimming removed 4 bases at V and 1 base at J, with 18 bases between. The CDR3 bases are TGCGCCAGCAGCACATACCCACTAGCTGATTCTGGGGCCAACGTCCTGACTTTC. As protein: CASSTYPLADSGANVLTF.

The genes are TRBV19 and TRBJ2-2; D gene uncertain. The CDR3 extends over 16 amino acids. V was clipped by 0 bases and J by 8 bases, with 16 bases between them. Looked up from germline, CDR1 is LNHDA and CDR2 is SQIVND (reference sequence). As DNA, the CDR3 is TGTGCCAGTAGTATAGATCGTGCGACCAAGGGAGGGGAGCTGTTTTTT. Translation gives CASSIDRATKGGELFF.

J is TRBJ2-5 and V is TRBV6-6, with 9 positions matching TRBD2. CDR1 and CDR2 from the germline V gene are MNHNY and SVGAGI (reference sequence). V trimming: 2 bases; J trimming: 3 bases; junction bases outside the gene matches: 4. The CDR3 has 15 residues. As DNA, the CDR3 is TGTGCCAGCAGTTACGTGGCTAGCGGGGAAGAGACCCAGTACTTC. Its protein product is CASSYVASGEETQYF.

The V call is TRBV28, the J call TRBJ1-4; TRBD1 agrees at 7 bases. CDR1 MDHEN and CDR2 SYDVKM come from the germline V gene. The CDR3 sequence is 15 residues long. Trimming removed 6 bases from V and 4 bases from J; junction bases left unmatched: 8. CDR3 bases: TGTGCCAGCAGCCGAAATCGGGACAGTAATGAAAAACTGTTTTTT. The encoded protein is CASSRNRDSNEKLFF.

The chain uses TRBV2 and TRBJ1-1; a possible D gene is TRBD1 (6 bases). The ends were cut back, 6 bases at V and 5 bases at J, with 19 bases in the middle. The CDR3 totals 15 residues. Per the germline V gene, CDR1 is SNHLY and CDR2 is FYNNEI. In DNA, the CDR3 is TGTGCCAGCAGGGGCAGGGGTATTATTTGGACTGAAGCTTTCTTT. It encodes CASRGRGIIWTEAFF.

This sequence joins TRBV21-1 and TRBJ1-4. TRBV21-1 is a pseudogene segment. The CDR3 spans 19 residues. The CDR3 region has the DNA TGTGCCAGCAGCAAAGCTGGGTCGGGCGGGAGTGCAACTAATGAAAAACTGTTTTTT. Protein product: CASSKAGSGGSATNEKLFF.